A single sample is the source of the 22 T cell receptor beta chains below, sequenced in a study of shared clonotypes between healthy human individuals. Method: immunoSEQ multiplex PCR; TCRdb's copy keeps in-frame clones and lacks some. This table has nearly 750,000 clones, 72% appearing once. Sequencing input: memory CD4+ T cells sorted from blood. Subset reported: CD45RA-negative fraction. Receptors originate from a young woman in good health.

V usage is TRBV2 and J usage is TRBJ1-2; possibly TRBD1 for D (5 bases). V was shortened by 6 bases and J by 10 bases, with 12 bases between the two germline ends. The CDR3 is made up of 11 amino acids. Germline CDR1 SNHLY, CDR2 FYNNEI. CDR3 bases: TGTGCCAGCAGCCGCGGACAAGCCTACACCTTC. This encodes CASSRGQAYTF.

The rearrangement uses TRBV5-6 and TRBJ2-3; no reliable D call. Germline V lookup: CDR1 SGHDT, CDR2 YYEEEE. Deletions cut 4 bases from V and 2 bases from J, with 14 bases between. The CDR3 has 15 amino acids. The DNA of the CDR3 is TGTGCCAGCAGCAGCTTAGTTGTCTACACAGATACGCAGTATTTT. Residues: CASSSLVVYTDTQYF.

This clone was picked up one time. This sequence joins TRBV4-2 and TRBJ2-5, with D possibly being TRBD1 (6 bases). Trimming cost V 4 bases and J 0 bases, with 12 bases left between them. The CDR3 length is 15 residues. Germline CDR1 and CDR2: LGHNA and YNFKEQ. The CDR3, as DNA: TGTGCCAGCAGCCTCACAGGGAATAACCAAGAGACCCAGTACTTC. Residues: CASSLTGNNQETQYF.

Of note for this clone: One junction end disagrees with the germline gene, perhaps due to a read error. The chain is built from TRBV5-1 and TRBJ1-2; TRBD1 matches at 7 bases. The length of the CDR3 is 14 residues. The V gene's germline CDR1 is SGHRS and CDR2 YFSETQ. Written as DNA, the CDR3 is TGCGCCAGCAGCACATTTCGGGACAGTGATGGGTACACCTTC. Translating gives CASSTFRDSDGYTF.

The chain is built from TRBV28 and TRBJ2-5; 10 positions match TRBD1. The germline CDR1 and CDR2 sequences are MDHEN and SYDVKM. This CDR3 is built from 15 residues. Unmatched junction bases numbered 8, after V lost 6 bases and J lost 4 bases. The CDR3 here is CASRRETGGLETQYF. The CDR3 nucleotides read TGTGCCAGCAGACGGGAGACAGGGGGCTTAGAGACCCAGTACTTC.

The rearrangement uses TRBV10-3 and TRBJ2-3, with D perhaps assigned TRBD1 or TRBD2 (5 bases each). The CDR3 totals 14 residues. CDR1 and CDR2 from the germline V gene are ENHRY and SYGVKD. The ends were cut back, 11 bases at V and 1 base at J, with 16 bases in the middle. DNA for the CDR3: TGTGCCGCCAACACGGGACGCGGCACAGATACGCAGTATTTT. This codes for CAANTGRGTDTQYF.

The chain couples TRBV5-1 to TRBJ2-5; 11 bases agree with TRBD2. Germline assignment: CDR1 SGHRS and CDR2 YFSETQ. The CDR3 sequence is 15 residues long. J lost 5 bases, V lost 0 bases, and 3 bases had no gene match. The CDR3 nucleotides are TGCGCCAGCAGCTTGGGACTAGCGGGAATGGAGACCCAGTACTTC. It codes for CASSLGLAGMETQYF.

The rearrangement links TRBV27 to TRBJ2-1, with no clear D. Germline V gene lookup returns CDR1 MNHEY and CDR2 SMNVEV (reference sequence). The CDR3 covers 14 residues. Deletions cut 5 bases from V and 8 bases from J, with 16 bases between. This chain's CDR3 is CASSPRRSGDEQFF. The CDR3 nucleotides read TGTGCCAGCAGTCCCCGGCGTTCAGGTGATGAGCAGTTCTTC.

The chain employs TRBV19 and TRBJ2-3; TRBD2 aligns across 10 bases. The CDR3 covers 16 residues. Trimming removed 3 bases from V and 0 bases from J; junction bases left unmatched: 3. From germline, CDR1 is LNHDA and CDR2 SQIVND (reference sequence). The CDR3 DNA reads as TGTGCCAGTAGTATTCGGACTAGCGGTAGCACAGATACGCAGTATTTT. This gives the protein CASSIRTSGSTDTQYF.

The chain uses TRBV5-1 and TRBJ2-1, with unresolved D. The CDR3 totals 11 residues. The V gene lost 2 bases and the J gene lost 10 bases, with 7 bases spanning the gap. Germline loops: CDR1 SGHRS, CDR2 YFSETQ. The CDR3 region is CASSLASEQFF. The CDR3 DNA reads as TGCGCCAGCAGCTTAGCATCCGAGCAGTTCTTC.

This clone was detected a few times. The rearrangement uses TRBV18 and TRBJ2-2; a weak D match, TRBD2 (6 bases). Trimming stripped 5 bases from V and 6 bases from J, with 10 bases between. This CDR3 is 13 amino acids long. From germline, CDR1 is KGHSH and CDR2 LQKENI. CDR3: CASSSAGAGELFF. DNA of the CDR3: TGTGCCAGCTCATCAGCGGGTGCCGGGGAGCTGTTTTTT.

The chain combines TRBV18 with TRBJ2-7; TRBD2 matches 9 bases. The length of the CDR3 is 15 residues. The germline V gene has CDR1 KGHSH and CDR2 LQKENI. V shed 3 bases, J shed 4 bases, and the junction held 7 bases outside the gene matches. The CDR3 reads CASSPDSGSGYEQYF. CDR3 in DNA: TGTGCCAGCTCACCTGATAGCGGGAGCGGGTACGAGCAGTACTTC.

This clone was seen a handful of times. CDR3 protein: CAVSGGSYEQYF. CDR3 coding DNA: TGTGCCGTGTCCGGTGGCTCCTACGAGCAGTACTTC. V gene TRBV27 combines with J gene TRBJ2-7; D is unclear. Trimming pared 11 bases from V and 0 bases from J, leaving 11 bases between. CDR3 length: 12 residues. CDR1 and CDR2 from the germline V gene are MNHEY and SMNVEV (reference sequence).

This chain uses TRBV28 with TRBJ1-5; no definite D call. Germline V gene data show CDR1 as MDHEN and CDR2 as SYDVKM. The V end was cut by 6 bases, the J end by 6 bases, with 18 bases between. CDR3 length: 15 amino acids. In DNA form, the CDR3 reads TGTGCCAGCAGCAACTACGGACGGGATGGTCAGCCCCAGCATTTT. It specifies CASSNYGRDGQPQHF.

This chain connects TRBV13 to TRBJ2-3; 12 nucleotides match TRBD2. Germline CDR1 PRHDT, CDR2 FYEKMQ (reference sequence). CDR3 size: 17 residues. With V trimmed by 5 bases and J by 1 base, 7 bases remained unmatched. The CDR3 spells CASSPETSGRRTDTQYF. CDR3 nucleotide sequence: TGTGCCAGCAGCCCAGAGACTAGCGGGAGACGCACAGATACGCAGTATTTT. Filled out from reference TRBV13 and TRBJ2-3, the complete variable domain reads AAGVIQSPRHLIKEKRETATLKCYPIPRHDTVYWYQQGPGQDPQFLISFYEKMQSDKGSIPDRFSAQQFSDYHSELNMSSLELGDSALYFCASSPETSGRRTDTQYFGPGTRLTVL.

This clone appeared a single time. The sample carries other DNA sequences with the same CDR3. The chain recombines TRBV9 with TRBJ2-1; tentative D call: TRBD2 (6 bases). This CDR3 comprises 14 residues. Trimming took off 0 bases at V and 8 bases at J, with 12 bases between the two ends. Germline CDR1 reads SGDLS; CDR2 reads YYNGEE. The CDR3 protein is CASSVGGGSDEQFF. CDR3 nucleotides: TGTGCCAGCAGCGTAGGCGGAGGGAGCGATGAGCAGTTCTTC. Variable domain in full (rest from reference TRBV9 and TRBJ2-1): DSGVTQTPKHLITATGQRVTLRCSPRSGDLSVYWYQQSLDQGLQFLIQYYNGEERAKGNILERFSAQQFPDLHSELNLSSLELGDSALYFCASSVGGGSDEQFFGPGTRLTVL.

The rearrangement uses TRBV29-1 and TRBJ1-4; tentatively, D is TRBD1 (5 bases). Trimming took off 4 bases at V and 3 bases at J, with 12 bases between the two ends. Germline lookup yields CDR1 SQVTM and CDR2 ANQGSEA. The CDR3 runs 14 residues. The CDR3 here is CSVVYRSPNEKLFF. CDR3 DNA sequence: TGCAGCGTTGTTTACAGGTCCCCTAATGAAAAACTGTTTTTT.

The gene calls are TRBV4-2 and TRBJ2-1; TRBD2 matches 10 bases. Germline assignment: CDR1 LGHNA and CDR2 YNFKEQ. The CDR3 sequence is 18 residues long. The J segment lost 1 base and the V segment lost 4 bases, leaving 10 bases of the junction unmatched. The DNA for the CDR3 is TGTGCCAGCAGCCCAGGTTCGGTAGCGGGAGGTTCCTACAATGAGCAGTTCTTC. As protein: CASSPGSVAGGSYNEQFF.

V and J are TRBV18 and TRBJ1-5; 7 bases map to TRBD1. The germline V gene encodes CDR1 KGHSH and CDR2 LQKENI. The CDR3 has 17 residues. Unmatched junction bases numbered 7, after V lost 1 base and J lost 1 base. The CDR3 coding sequence is TGTGCCAGCTCACCACAGGGGGCTGGGGGGAGCAATCAGCCCCAGCATTTT. As protein: CASSPQGAGGSNQPQHF.

This clone has a handful of counts. Other DNA sequences of this sample code for an identical CDR3. The chain recombines TRBV19 with TRBJ2-7; D gene uncertain. Trimming took 1 base from V and 0 from J, leaving 7 bases between them. Germline CDR1 and CDR2: LNHDA and SQIVND (reference sequence). The CDR3 extends over 14 amino acids. CDR3 residues: CASSIARSSYEQYF. The CDR3 coding sequence is TGTGCCAGTAGTATAGCCAGAAGCTCCTACGAGCAGTACTTC.

V usage is TRBV7-9 and J usage is TRBJ2-5; D is ambiguous. V lost 1 base to trimming and J lost 7 bases, with 13 bases between them. CDR1 is SEHNR and CDR2 is FQNEAQ in the germline V gene (reference sequence). This CDR3 is 14 amino acids long. In DNA, the CDR3 is TGTGCCAGCAGCTTAGACAGCACTGGTAGGACCCAGTACTTC. Protein product: CASSLDSTGRTQYF. Full variable domain (rest looked up from reference TRBV7-9 and TRBJ2-5): DTGVSQNPRHKITKRGQNVTFRCDPISEHNRLYWYRQTLGQGPEFLTYFQNEAQLEKSRLLSDRFSAERPKGSFSTLEIQRTEQGDSAMYLCASSLDSTGRTQYFGPGTRLLVL.

This chain connects TRBV6-5 to TRBJ2-7; D possibly matches TRBD1 or TRBD2 (5 bases each). Germline V lookup: CDR1 MNHEY, CDR2 SVGAGI. Trimming pared 2 bases from V and 5 bases from J, leaving 10 bases between. The CDR3 extends over 13 amino acids. CDR3 nucleotide sequence: TGTGCCAGCAGTTACAATCGGGACCACGAGCAGTACTTC. Residues: CASSYNRDHEQYF.